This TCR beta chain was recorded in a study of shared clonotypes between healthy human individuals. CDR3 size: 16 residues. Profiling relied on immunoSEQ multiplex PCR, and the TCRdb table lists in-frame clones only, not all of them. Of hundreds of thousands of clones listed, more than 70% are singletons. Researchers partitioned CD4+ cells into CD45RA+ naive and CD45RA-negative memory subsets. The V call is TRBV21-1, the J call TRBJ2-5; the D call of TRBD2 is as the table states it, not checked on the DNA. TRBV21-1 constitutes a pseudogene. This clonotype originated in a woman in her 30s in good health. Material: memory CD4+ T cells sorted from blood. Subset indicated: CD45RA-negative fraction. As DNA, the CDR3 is TGTGCCAGCAGCAAAGTGGGGGGACCGGATTTCGAGACCCAGTACTTC. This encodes CASSKVGGPDFETQYF.